This T cell receptor beta chain was documented in a study of blood T cell repertoires in COVID-19. Across the study: Samples taken during acute and convalescent COVID-19 were collected in the United States, Italy and Spain. T cells, B-cell-depleted T cells, or PBMCs provided the cDNA or gDNA that served as material.

In the authors' methods: Amplification of reference gene primers provided the estimated nucleated cell counts. The protocol was immunoSEQ multiplex PCR, while the TCRdb copy is restricted to in-frame clones and leaves out a portion. V and J calls and clone size are copied from that table; D and trimming were computed from the DNA. This sample has approximately 70,000 clones; about 68% occur once, and the top ten carry 35% to 40%. Germline CDR1 is SGHVS and CDR2 is FQNEAQ. The J segment lost 0 bases and the V segment lost 1 base, leaving 6 bases of the junction unmatched. The CDR3 totals 16 residues. The receptor was isolated from a woman in her sixties or seventies with acute or convalescent COVID-19. The genes are TRBV7-8 and TRBJ2-7, with 7 bases matching TRBD1. Sequencing was done on a sample of peripheral blood. The CDR3 loop is CASSLGGQTSSYEQYF. The CDR3, as DNA: TGTGCCAGCAGCTTAGGGGGACAGACCAGCTCCTACGAGCAGTACTTC.